These 16 T cell receptor beta chains were all obtained from the same sample, sequenced in a study of early T cells in non-severe SARS-CoV-2 infection. Via MiXCR, TCRdb re-called the 5' RACE reads, giving one row per CDR3 protein. The repertoire includes some 28,000 distinct CDR3 sequences, approximately 4.2% of them detected once, and around 10% sits in the top ten. The sequenced sample was whole blood. These receptors were taken from an adult who was a healthcare worker with PCR-confirmed SARS-CoV-2 infection or an uninfected control (not recorded which).

This chain connects TRBV24-1 to TRBJ2-1; possibly TRBD1 or TRBD2 for D (5 bases each). The CDR3 has 20 amino acids. Trimming took 3 bases from V and 2 from J, leaving 25 bases between them. Looked up from germline, CDR1 is KGHDR and CDR2 is SFDVKD. The CDR3 region is CATSDRPLPPEGFAYNEQFF. DNA of the CDR3: TGTGCCACCAGTGATCGCCCCCTCCCCCCAGAGGGGTTCGCCTACAATGAGCAGTTCTTC.

Ten or more counts support this clonotype. The chain uses TRBV6-5 and TRBJ1-2; D is ambiguous. V dropped 2 bases and J dropped 2 bases, with 12 bases sitting between them. This CDR3 spans 15 amino acids. The germline gives CDR1 MNHEY, CDR2 SVGAGI. Here the CDR3 reads CASSYGTSPNYGYTF. The CDR3 coding sequence is TGTGCCAGCAGTTACGGAACCTCTCCCAACTATGGCTACACCTTC.

This clonotype was detected ten times or more. J is TRBJ2-3 and V is TRBV5-4, with D possibly matching TRBD1 (6 bases). CDR1 and CDR2 from the germline V gene are SGHNT and YYREEE (reference sequence). The CDR3 runs to 15 residues. V was pared by 0 bases and J by 6 bases, with 14 bases between. The CDR3 reads CASSLVQGDRDTQYF. The DNA for the CDR3 is TGTGCCAGCAGCTTGGTACAGGGAGATAGGGATACGCAGTATTTT. The full variable domain, its missing parts supplied by reference TRBV5-4 and TRBJ2-3, is ETGVTQSPTHLIKTRGQQVTLRCSSQSGHNTVSWYQQALGQGPQFIFQYYREEENGRGNFPPRFSGLQFPNYSSELNVNALELDDSALYLCASSLVQGDRDTQYFGPGTRLTVL.

This clonotype was observed at least ten times. V usage is TRBV5-5 and J usage is TRBJ1-4, with D perhaps matching TRBD1 (6 bases). The germline V gene has CDR1 SGHKS and CDR2 YYEKEE (reference sequence). V lost 0 bases, J lost 8 bases, and 11 bases lay in between. This CDR3 region has 14 residues. The CDR3 region has the DNA TGTGCCAGCAGCTTGGGCGGGGGCCACGAAAAACTGTTTTTT. It yields the protein CASSLGGGHEKLFF.

This clonotype was picked up many times. The chain recombines TRBV4-1 with TRBJ2-7; D tentatively fits TRBD1 or TRBD2 (5 bases each). Trimming took off 3 bases at V and 5 bases at J, with 17 bases between the two ends. The germline V gene has CDR1 MGHRA and CDR2 YSYEKL. CDR3 length equals 15 residues. CDR3 sequence reads: CASSQLGTPRHEQYF. CDR3 nucleotides: TGCGCCAGCAGCCAGCTAGGGACCCCGAGGCACGAGCAGTACTTC.

This clonotype showed up just a few times. V and J are TRBV7-9 and TRBJ2-1, with unresolved D. Germline V gene data show CDR1 as SEHNR and CDR2 as FQNEAQ (reference sequence). V dropped 2 bases and J dropped 9 bases, with 14 bases sitting between them. This CDR3 is 14 amino acids long. This CDR3 reads CASSLNSDSFEQFF. As DNA, the CDR3 is TGTGCCAGCAGCTTAAACTCAGACTCTTTTGAGCAGTTCTTC.

This clonotype was observed many times. The V gene is TRBV29-1, the J gene TRBJ2-1, with unresolved D. Germline CDR1 is SQVTM and CDR2 is ANQGSEA. CDR3 size: 15 residues. The V gene lost 2 bases and the J gene lost 0 bases, with 11 bases spanning the gap. In DNA form, the CDR3 reads TGCAGCGTTGAATGGCGGAAGAGCTCCTACAATGAGCAGTTCTTC. It encodes CSVEWRKSSYNEQFF.

The chain joins TRBV2 to TRBJ2-7; D unresolved. V was trimmed by 7 bases and J by 6 bases, leaving 10 bases between them. The CDR3 length is 11 residues. Germline CDR1 reads SNHLY; CDR2 reads FYNNEI. The CDR3 reads CASTRGLEQYF. For the CDR3, the DNA is TGTGCCAGCACCCGAGGTCTCGAGCAGTACTTC.

At least ten counts were recorded for this clonotype. The V and J genes are TRBV12-3 or TRBV12-4 and TRBJ2-1; D may be TRBD1 or TRBD2 (5 bases each). The CDR3 extends over 13 amino acids. V was clipped by 1 base and J by 15 bases, with 16 bases between them. DNA for the CDR3: TGTGCCAGCAGTTTAGTTCTCTGGGACGGTCGGTTCTTC. Its protein is CASSLVLWDGRFF.

This clonotype occurred many times. The chain couples TRBV6-2 or TRBV6-3 to TRBJ2-2; no definite D call. CDR1 and CDR2 from the germline V gene are MNHEY and SVGEGT. CDR3 length equals 16 residues. Trimming pared 0 bases from V and 0 bases from J, leaving 8 bases between. CDR3: CASSYSPTPNTGELFF. The DNA of the CDR3 is TGTGCCAGCAGTTACTCCCCGACGCCGAACACCGGGGAGCTGTTTTTT.

In its sample, this clonotype is medium-sized (0.01 to 0.1%). The chain recombines TRBV6-6 with TRBJ2-1; D perhaps matches TRBD1 (6 bases). The germline V and J ends were trimmed by 0 bases and 2 bases, with 17 bases remaining between them. Germline V lookup: CDR1 MNHNY, CDR2 SVGAGI (reference sequence). The CDR3 has 18 amino acids. CDR3 DNA sequence: TGTGCCAGCAGTTACTCGCTTCCTGGGGGCTTCACCTACAATGAGCAGTTCTTC. Translated, it gives CASSYSLPGGFTYNEQFF.

This clonotype was picked up many times. V is TRBV12-3 or TRBV12-4 and J is TRBJ2-5, with 7 bases identical to TRBD1. CDR3 size: 13 residues. V shed 6 bases, J shed 3 bases, and the junction held 4 bases outside the gene matches. CDR3 DNA: TGTGCCAGCAGCAGCACAGGGGAAGAGACCCAGTACTTC. The encoded protein is CASSSTGEETQYF.

This clonotype was detected many times. The V call is TRBV10-2, the J call TRBJ2-7, with D possibly TRBD2 on 5 matching bases. The CDR3 loop spans 15 amino acids. Germline CDR1 WSHSY, CDR2 SAAADI. V lost 10 bases, J lost 2 bases, and 21 bases lay in between. CDR3 sequence: CATGERGLAPYEQYF. CDR3 nucleotide sequence: TGCGCCACAGGAGAGCGAGGGCTAGCACCCTACGAGCAGTACTTC.

Comments on this clonotype: A much larger clone differs from this one at a single base, so this may be a read error. The V gene is TRBV28, the J gene TRBJ2-3; possible D gene TRBD2, 6 bases. The germline V gene encodes CDR1 MDHEN and CDR2 SYDVKM. There are 15 residues in the CDR3. Trimming cost V 4 bases and J 6 bases, with 17 bases left between them. The CDR3 loop reads CASSSRGFLIDTQYF. The CDR3 region has the DNA TGTGCCAGCAGTTCTCGGGGGTTCCTCATTGATACGCAGTATTTT.

This clonotype was detected ten times or more. This CDR3 reads CASSSSRGTYEQYF. For the CDR3, the DNA is TGTGCCAGCAGCTCCTCAAGGGGAACCTACGAGCAGTACTTC. The chain carries TRBV7-9 and TRBJ2-7; a weak D match, TRBD1 (5 bases). This CDR3 contains 14 residues. The V and J ends lost 4 bases and 2 bases respectively, with 12 bases between them. Germline V lookup: CDR1 SEHNR, CDR2 FQNEAQ (reference sequence).

This clonotype was seen ten or more times. The chain recombines TRBV2 with TRBJ2-1; tentatively, D is TRBD1 (5 bases). The V gene's germline CDR1 is SNHLY and CDR2 FYNNEI. With 9 bases removed from V and 0 bases from J, the gap between germline ends came to 6 bases. The CDR3 length is 12 residues. The CDR3 nucleotides read TGTGCCAGTCAGGGCTCCTACAATGAGCAGTTCTTC. Translating it yields CASQGSYNEQFF. Looking up the rest from reference TRBV2 and TRBJ2-1 gives the full variable domain: EPEVTQTPSHQVTQMGQEVILRCVPISNHLYFYWYRQILGQKVEFLVSFYNNEISEKSEIFDDQFSVERPDGSNFTLKIRSTKLEDSAMYFCASQGSYNEQFFGPGTRLTVL.